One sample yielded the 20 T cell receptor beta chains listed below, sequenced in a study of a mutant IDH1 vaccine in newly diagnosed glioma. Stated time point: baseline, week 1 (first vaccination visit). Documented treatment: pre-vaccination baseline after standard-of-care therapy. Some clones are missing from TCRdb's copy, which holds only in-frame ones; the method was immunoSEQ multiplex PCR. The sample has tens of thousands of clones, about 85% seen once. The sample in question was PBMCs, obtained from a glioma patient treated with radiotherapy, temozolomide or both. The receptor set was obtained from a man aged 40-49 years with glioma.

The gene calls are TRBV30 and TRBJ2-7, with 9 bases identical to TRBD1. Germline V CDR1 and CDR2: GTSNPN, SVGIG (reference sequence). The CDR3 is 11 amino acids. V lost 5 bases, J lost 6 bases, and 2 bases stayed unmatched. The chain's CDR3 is CAWATGGEQYV. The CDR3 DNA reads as TGTGCCTGGGCGACAGGGGGCGAGCAGTACGTC.

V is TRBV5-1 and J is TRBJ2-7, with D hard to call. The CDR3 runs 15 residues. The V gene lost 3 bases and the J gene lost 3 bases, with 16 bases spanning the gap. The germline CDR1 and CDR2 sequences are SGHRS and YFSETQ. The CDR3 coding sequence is TGCGCCAGCAGCTATAAAGTAGTTAAGGTCTACGAGCAGTACGTC. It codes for CASSYKVVKVYEQYV.

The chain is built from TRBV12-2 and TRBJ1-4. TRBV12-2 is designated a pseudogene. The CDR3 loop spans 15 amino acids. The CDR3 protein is CASRLPGVRNEKLFF. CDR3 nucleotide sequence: TGTGCAAGTCGCTTACCTGGAGTACGCAATGAAAAACTGTTTTTT.

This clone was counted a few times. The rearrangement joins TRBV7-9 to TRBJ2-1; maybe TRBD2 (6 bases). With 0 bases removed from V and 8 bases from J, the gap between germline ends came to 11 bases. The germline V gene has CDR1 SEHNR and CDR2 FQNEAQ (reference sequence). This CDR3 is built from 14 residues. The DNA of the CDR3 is TGTGCCAGCAGCTTAGCGTGGAGGGTGGATGAGCAGTTCTTC. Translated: CASSLAWRVDEQFF.

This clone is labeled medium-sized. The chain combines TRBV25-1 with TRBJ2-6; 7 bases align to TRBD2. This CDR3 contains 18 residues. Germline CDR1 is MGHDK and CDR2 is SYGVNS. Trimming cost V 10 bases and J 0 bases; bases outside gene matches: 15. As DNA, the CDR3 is TGTGCCACCCTCGGGGGGAGGAGCCCGTACTCTGGGGCCAACGTCCTGACTTTC. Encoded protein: CATLGGRSPYSGANVLTF.

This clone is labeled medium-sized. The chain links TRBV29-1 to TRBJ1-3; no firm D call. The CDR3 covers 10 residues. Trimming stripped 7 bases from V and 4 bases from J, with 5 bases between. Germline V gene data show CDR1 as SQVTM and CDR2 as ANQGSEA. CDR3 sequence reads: CSDPGNTIYF. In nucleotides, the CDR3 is TGCAGCGACCCGGGAAACACCATATATTTT.

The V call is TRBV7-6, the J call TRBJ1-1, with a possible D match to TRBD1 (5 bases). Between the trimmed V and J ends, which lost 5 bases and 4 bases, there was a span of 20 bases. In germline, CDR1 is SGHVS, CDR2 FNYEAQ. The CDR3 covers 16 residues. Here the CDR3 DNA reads TGTGCCAGCAGCCAACCTTCGGGCAGGGAGGTCACTGAAGCTTTCTTT. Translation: CASSQPSGREVTEAFF.

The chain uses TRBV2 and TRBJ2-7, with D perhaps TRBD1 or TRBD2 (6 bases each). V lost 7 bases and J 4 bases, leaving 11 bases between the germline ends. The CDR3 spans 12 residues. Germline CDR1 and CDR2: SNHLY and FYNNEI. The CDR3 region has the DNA TGTGCCAGCAAGGGGGGACCTTACGAGCAGTACTTC. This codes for CASKGGPYEQYF.

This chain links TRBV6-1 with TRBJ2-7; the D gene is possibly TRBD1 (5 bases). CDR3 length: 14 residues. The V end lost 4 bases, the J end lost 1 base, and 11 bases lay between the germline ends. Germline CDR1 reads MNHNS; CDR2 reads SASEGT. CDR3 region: CASSVRQHSYEQYV. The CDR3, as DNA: TGTGCCAGCAGTGTTCGACAGCATTCCTACGAGCAGTACGTC.

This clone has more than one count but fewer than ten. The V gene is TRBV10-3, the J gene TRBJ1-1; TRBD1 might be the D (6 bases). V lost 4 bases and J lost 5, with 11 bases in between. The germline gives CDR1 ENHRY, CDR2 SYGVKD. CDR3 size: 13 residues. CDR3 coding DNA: TGTGCCATCAGTGTACCAGGGGATACTGAAGCTTTCTTT. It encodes CAISVPGDTEAFF.

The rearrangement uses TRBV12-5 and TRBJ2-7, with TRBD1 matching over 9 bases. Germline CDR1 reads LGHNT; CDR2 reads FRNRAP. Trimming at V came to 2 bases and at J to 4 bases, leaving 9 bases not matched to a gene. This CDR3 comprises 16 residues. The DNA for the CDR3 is TGTGCTAGTGGTTTGCTCGCTTGGGACAGGGCGTACGAGCAGTACGTC. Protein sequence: CASGLLAWDRAYEQYV.

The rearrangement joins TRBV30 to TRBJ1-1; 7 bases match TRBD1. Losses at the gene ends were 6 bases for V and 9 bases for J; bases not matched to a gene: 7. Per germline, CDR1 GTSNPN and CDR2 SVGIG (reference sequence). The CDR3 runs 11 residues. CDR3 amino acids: CACDRDGKAFF. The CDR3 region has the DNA TGTGCCTGTGACAGGGATGGGAAAGCTTTCTTT.

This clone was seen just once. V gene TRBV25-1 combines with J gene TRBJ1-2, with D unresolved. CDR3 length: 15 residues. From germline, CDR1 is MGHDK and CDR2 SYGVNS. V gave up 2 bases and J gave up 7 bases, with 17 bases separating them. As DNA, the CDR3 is TGTGCCAGCAGTGAAGTGGGGAAGGCAGGAGCTGGCTACACCTTC. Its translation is CASSEVGKAGAGYTF.

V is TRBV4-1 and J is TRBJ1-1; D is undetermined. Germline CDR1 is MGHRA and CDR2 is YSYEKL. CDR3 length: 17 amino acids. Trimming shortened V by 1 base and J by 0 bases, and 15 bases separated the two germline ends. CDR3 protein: CASSQASRGNMNTEAFF. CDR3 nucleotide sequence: TGCGCCAGCAGCCAAGCGTCCCGAGGGAACATGAACACTGAAGCTTTCTTT.

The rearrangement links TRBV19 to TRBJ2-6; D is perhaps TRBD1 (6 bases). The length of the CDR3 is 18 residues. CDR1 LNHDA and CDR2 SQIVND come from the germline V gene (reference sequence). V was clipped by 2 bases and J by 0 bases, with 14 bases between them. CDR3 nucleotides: TGTGCCAGTAGTATAAGTGGGCAGGGGTACTCTGGGGCCAACGTCCTGACTTTC. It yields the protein CASSISGQGYSGANVLTF.

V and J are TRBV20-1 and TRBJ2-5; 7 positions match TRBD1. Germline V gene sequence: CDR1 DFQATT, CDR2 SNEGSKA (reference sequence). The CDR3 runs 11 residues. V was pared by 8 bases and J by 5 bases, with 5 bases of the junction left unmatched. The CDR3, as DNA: TGCAGTACCAGCAGGGGGGAGACCCAGTACTTC. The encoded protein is CSTSRGETQYF.

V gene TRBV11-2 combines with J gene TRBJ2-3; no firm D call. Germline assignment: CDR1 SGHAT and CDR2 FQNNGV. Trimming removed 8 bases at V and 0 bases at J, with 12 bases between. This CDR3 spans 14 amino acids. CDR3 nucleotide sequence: TGTGCCAGCGAGGAGACGCTAAGCACAGATACGCAGTATTTT. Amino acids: CASEETLSTDTQYF.

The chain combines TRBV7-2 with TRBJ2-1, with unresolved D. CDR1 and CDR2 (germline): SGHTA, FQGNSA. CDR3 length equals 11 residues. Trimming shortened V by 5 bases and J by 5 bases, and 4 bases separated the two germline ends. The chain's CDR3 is CASSPHNEQFF. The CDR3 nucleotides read TGTGCCAGCAGCCCACACAATGAGCAGTTCTTC.

CDR3 nucleotide sequence: TGTGCCAGCAGCCGTAGGGGGCGAAGAGAAAAACTGTTTTTT. It translates to CASSRRGRREKLFF. V is TRBV2 and J is TRBJ1-4; 7 bases align to TRBD1. This CDR3 spans 14 amino acids. V shed 6 bases, J shed 8 bases, and the junction held 9 bases outside the gene matches. Germline CDR1 SNHLY, CDR2 FYNNEI. Variable domain in full (rest from reference TRBV2 and TRBJ1-4): EPEVTQTPSHQVTQMGQEVILRCVPISNHLYFYWYRQILGQKVEFLVSFYNNEISEKSEIFDDQFSVERPDGSNFTLKIRSTKLEDSAMYFCASSRRGRREKLFFGSGTQLSVL.

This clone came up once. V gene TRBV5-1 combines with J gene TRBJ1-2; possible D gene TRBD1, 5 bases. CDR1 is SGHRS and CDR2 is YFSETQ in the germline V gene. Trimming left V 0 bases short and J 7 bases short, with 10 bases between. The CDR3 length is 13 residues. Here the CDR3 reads CASSLGDATGYTF. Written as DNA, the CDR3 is TGCGCCAGCAGCTTGGGGGACGCGACTGGCTACACCTTC.